These T cell receptor beta chains were read from a single sample in a study of control samples from healthy donors and cancer patients. Method: immunoSEQ multiplex PCR; TCRdb's copy keeps in-frame clones and lacks some. The sample carries some 120,000 clones, about 93% recorded once. Source material: PBMCs. These receptor sequences come from a man between 50 and 59 years old with head and neck cancer. Each CDR3 is given with its conserved first and last residue. The order of the fields is D gene, CDR3 length, clone size, V gene, J gene, CDR3 protein, CDR3 DNA. A D gene is named only where the DNA matches it firmly. Size is stated for part of the rows, as once, few or many counts, or as a class when the clone is expanded.

D: TRBD1; length: 14; size: few; V: TRBV7-2; J: TRBJ1-3; CDR3: CASSSDRVENTIYF; DNA: TGTGCCAGCAGCTCAGACAGGGTAGAAAACACCATATATTTT
D: -; length: 11; size: -; V: TRBV30; J: TRBJ2-1; CDR3: CAWSFGHEQFF; DNA: TGTGCCTGGAGTTTCGGCCATGAGCAGTTCTTC
D: TRBD1; length: 14; size: once; V: TRBV5-8; J: TRBJ1-1; CDR3: CASSFGQGKSEAFF; DNA: TGTGCCAGCAGCTTCGGACAGGGTAAATCTGAAGCTTTCTTT
D: TRBD1; length: 13; size: -; V: TRBV12-3/TRBV12-4; J: TRBJ2-7; CDR3: CASSFDRDYEQYF; DNA: TGTGCCAGCAGTTTTGACAGGGACTACGAGCAGTACTTC
D: TRBD1; length: 13; size: -; V: TRBV10-3; J: TRBJ1-2; CDR3: CATTSTGASGYTF; DNA: TGTGCCACGACCAGTACAGGGGCTTCCGGCTACACCTTC
D: -; length: 17; size: few; V: TRBV7-9; J: TRBJ2-6; CDR3: CASSRDGYVSGANVLTF; DNA: TGTGCCAGCAGCCGGGACGGGTACGTGTCTGGGGCCAACGTCCTGACTTTC
D: -; length: 13; size: -; V: TRBV7-3; J: TRBJ2-1; CDR3: CASSFEGRNEQFF; DNA: TGTGCCAGCAGCTTCGAAGGTCGGAATGAGCAGTTCTTC
D: TRBD1; length: 16; size: once; V: TRBV24-1; J: TRBJ2-7; CDR3: CATSDSGSAGGYEQYF; DNA: TGTGCCACCAGTGATTCTGGGTCCGCAGGGGGCTACGAGCAGTACTTC
D: -; length: 15; size: -; V: TRBV7-6; J: TRBJ2-1; CDR3: CASSLEAALYNEQFF; DNA: TGTGCCAGCAGCTTAGAGGCAGCCCTATACAATGAGCAGTTCTTC
D: -; length: 9; size: -; V: TRBV9; J: TRBJ2-1; CDR3: CASGSMQFF; DNA: TGTGCCAGCGGATCGATGCAGTTCTTC
D: TRBD2; length: 14; size: once; V: TRBV6-1; J: TRBJ2-5; CDR3: CASRLAGGQETQYF; DNA: TGTGCCAGCAGACTAGCGGGGGGACAAGAGACCCAGTACTTC
D: -; length: 16; size: -; V: TRBV4-1; J: TRBJ2-1; CDR3: CASSQKLSGQYNEQFF; DNA: TGCGCCAGCAGCCAAAAGCTTAGCGGACAGTACAATGAGCAGTTCTTC
D: -; length: 14; size: -; V: TRBV5-4; J: TRBJ1-2; CDR3: CASRPGLTNYGYTF; DNA: TGTGCCAGCCGACCGGGGCTGACGAACTATGGCTACACCTTC
D: TRBD1; length: 13; size: -; V: TRBV7-9; J: TRBJ1-1; CDR3: CASSSSGGAEAFF; DNA: TGTGCCAGCAGTTCTTCAGGGGGCGCTGAAGCTTTCTTT
D: TRBD2; length: 15; size: -; V: TRBV6-6; J: TRBJ2-7; CDR3: CASSGASGGSYEQYF; DNA: TGTGCCAGCAGTGGAGCTAGCGGGGGGAGCTACGAGCAGTACTTC
D: -; length: 13; size: -; V: TRBV7-2; J: TRBJ1-1; CDR3: CASSLTRLLEAFF; DNA: TGTGCCAGCAGCTTAACACGGCTATTAGAAGCTTTCTTT
D: -; length: 14; size: -; V: TRBV28; J: TRBJ1-2; CDR3: CATTQVGPNYGYTF; DNA: TGTGCCACCACCCAGGTGGGACCTAACTATGGCTACACCTTC
D: TRBD1; length: 14; size: -; V: TRBV24-1; J: TRBJ1-3; CDR3: CATEAGGEGNTIYF; DNA: TGTGCCACCGAAGCAGGGGGCGAAGGAAACACCATATATTTT
D: -; length: 13; size: -; V: TRBV6-2/TRBV6-3; J: TRBJ1-2; CDR3: CASSLDPLYGYTF; DNA: TGTGCCAGCAGTCTTGACCCTTTGTATGGCTACACCTTC
D: -; length: 16; size: -; V: TRBV11-2; J: TRBJ2-1; CDR3: CASSLRLASTYNEQFF; DNA: TGTGCCAGCAGCTTACGTCTAGCGAGCACCTACAATGAGCAGTTCTTC
D: -; length: 12; size: -; V: TRBV2; J: TRBJ2-7; CDR3: CAISRGDYEQYF; DNA: TGTGCCATCTCGAGGGGTGACTACGAGCAGTACTTC
D: TRBD1; length: 15; size: -; V: TRBV19; J: TRBJ1-5; CDR3: CASMGQGRGNQPQHF; DNA: TGTGCCAGTATGGGACAGGGCCGTGGCAATCAGCCCCAGCATTTT
D: TRBD2; length: 14; size: -; V: TRBV6-5; J: TRBJ2-1; CDR3: CASSWTSRYNEQFF; DNA: TGTGCCAGCAGCTGGACTAGCCGCTACAATGAGCAGTTCTTC
D: -; length: 15; size: -; V: TRBV27; J: TRBJ1-1; CDR3: CASSLKRGGYTEAFF; DNA: TGTGCCAGCAGTTTGAAAAGGGGTGGGTACACTGAAGCTTTCTTT
D: -; length: 15; size: few; V: TRBV15; J: TRBJ1-2; CDR3: CATSRDRSSNYGYTF; DNA: TGTGCCACCAGCAGAGATAGGAGCAGTAACTATGGCTACACCTTC
D: TRBD1; length: 13; size: -; V: TRBV7-2; J: TRBJ2-7; CDR3: CASSSTGGYEQYF; DNA: TGTGCCAGCAGCTCTACAGGGGGGTACGAGCAGTACTTC
D: -; length: 15; size: once; V: TRBV3-1/TRBV3-2; J: TRBJ2-1; CDR3: CASSQEPPGNNEQFF; DNA: TGTGCCAGCAGCCAAGAGCCCCCCGGAAACAATGAGCAGTTCTTC
D: -; length: 15; size: -; V: TRBV5-1; J: TRBJ2-3; CDR3: CASSFGTPRRDTQYF; DNA: TGCGCCAGCAGCTTCGGGACTCCGAGGAGAGATACGCAGTATTTT
D: TRBD1; length: 15; size: -; V: TRBV9; J: TRBJ2-7; CDR3: CASSAAGTGGDEQYF; DNA: TGTGCCAGCAGCGCAGCCGGGACAGGGGGTGACGAGCAGTACTTC
D: -; length: 18; size: -; V: TRBV5-1; J: TRBJ2-2; CDR3: CASSSPLIRSFNTGELFF; DNA: TGCGCCAGCAGTTCACCCTTAATACGTTCCTTTAACACCGGGGAGCTGTTTTTT
D: -; length: 16; size: -; V: TRBV30; J: TRBJ1-5; CDR3: CAWSPDPGTPNQPQHF; DNA: TGTGCCTGGAGTCCAGACCCAGGGACACCGAATCAGCCCCAGCATTTT
D: TRBD1; length: 15; size: -; V: TRBV6-5; J: TRBJ2-1; CDR3: CASSYRDRGYNEQFF; DNA: TGTGCCAGCAGTTATCGGGACAGGGGATACAATGAGCAGTTCTTC
D: -; length: 12; size: -; V: TRBV30; J: TRBJ1-2; CDR3: CAWGGGLGGYTF; DNA: TGTGCCTGGGGCGGGGGCCTGGGGGGCTACACCTTC
D: -; length: 14; size: -; V: TRBV6-5; J: TRBJ2-3; CDR3: CASRVVLSTDTQYF; DNA: TGTGCCAGCAGGGTTGTACTCTCCACAGATACGCAGTATTTT
D: -; length: 15; size: -; V: TRBV7-8; J: TRBJ1-1; CDR3: CASSLVRAGNTEAFF; DNA: TGTGCCAGCAGCTTAGTACGGGCAGGGAACACTGAAGCTTTCTTT
D: -; length: 15; size: -; V: TRBV4-3; J: TRBJ2-1; CDR3: CASSAGRGVNNEQFF; DNA: TGCGCCAGCAGCGCAGGCAGGGGAGTCAACAATGAGCAGTTCTTC
D: -; length: 12; size: -; V: TRBV24-1; J: TRBJ1-2; CDR3: CASSQGSDGYTF; DNA: TGTGCCTCTTCACAGGGTTCCGATGGCTACACCTTC
D: -; length: 14; size: -; V: TRBV19; J: TRBJ1-6; CDR3: CASKRQVTNSPLHF; DNA: TGTGCCAGTAAAAGGCAGGTAACGAATTCACCCCTCCACTTT
D: TRBD2; length: 15; size: -; V: TRBV11-3; J: TRBJ2-2; CDR3: CASSLSSGGTGELFF; DNA: TGTGCCAGCAGCTTAAGTTCGGGGGGCACCGGGGAGCTGTTTTTT
D: -; length: 13; size: -; V: TRBV24-1; J: TRBJ2-3; CDR3: CATSGGHSDTQYF; DNA: TGTGCCACCAGCGGGGGTCATTCCGATACGCAGTATTTT
D: -; length: 14; size: -; V: TRBV4-2; J: TRBJ1-2; CDR3: CASSQGQEDYGYTF; DNA: TGTGCCAGCAGCCAAGGGCAGGAGGACTATGGCTACACCTTC
D: -; length: 16; size: -; V: TRBV2; J: TRBJ1-3; CDR3: CASSDRGRNTGNTIYF; DNA: TGTGCCAGCAGTGATAGGGGGAGAAACACAGGAAACACCATATATTTT
D: TRBD2; length: 15; size: -; V: TRBV5-1; J: TRBJ2-1; CDR3: CASSVGLARYNEQFF; DNA: TGCGCCAGCAGCGTGGGACTAGCGAGGTACAATGAGCAGTTCTTC
D: TRBD1; length: 14; size: -; V: TRBV6-2/TRBV6-3; J: TRBJ1-2; CDR3: CASSYDDRANGYTF; DNA: TGTGCCAGCAGTTACGATGACAGGGCCAATGGCTACACCTTC
D: -; length: 15; size: -; V: TRBV7-2; J: TRBJ1-4; CDR3: CASSWDSTLPEKLFF; DNA: TGTGCCAGCAGTTGGGACTCTACTCTCCCAGAAAAACTGTTTTTT
D: TRBD1; length: 15; size: -; V: TRBV7-3; J: TRBJ2-1; CDR3: CASSEGQGRANEQFF; DNA: TGTGCCAGCAGCGAAGGACAGGGAAGGGCCAATGAGCAGTTCTTC
D: -; length: 15; size: -; V: TRBV30; J: TRBJ2-3; CDR3: CAWSTQGLGSDTQYF; DNA: TGTGCCTGGAGTACACAGGGCCTCGGGTCAGATACGCAGTATTTT
D: TRBD1; length: 14; size: -; V: TRBV13; J: TRBJ2-1; CDR3: CASSNDRDYNEQFF; DNA: TGTGCCAGCAGCAACGACAGGGACTACAATGAGCAGTTCTTC
D: -; length: 16; size: -; V: TRBV7-9; J: TRBJ1-2; CDR3: CASSLGGTQAIYGYTF; DNA: TGTGCCAGCAGCTTAGGAGGGACCCAAGCAATATATGGCTACACCTTC
D: TRBD2; length: 17; size: once; V: TRBV7-3; J: TRBJ2-5; CDR3: CASSPGGAGVNRETQYF; DNA: TGTGCCAGCAGCCCAGGTGGGGCGGGGGTCAATAGAGAGACCCAGTACTTC
D: -; length: 12; size: -; V: TRBV9; J: TRBJ2-2; CDR3: CASSAGRGELFF; DNA: TGTGCCAGCAGTGCCGGGCGCGGGGAGCTGTTTTTT
D: -; length: 14; size: -; V: TRBV2; J: TRBJ1-6; CDR3: CASRSGTANSPLHF; DNA: TGTGCCAGCAGGTCGGGGACCGCGAATTCACCCCTCCACTTT
D: TRBD1; length: 14; size: few; V: TRBV7-9; J: TRBJ2-7; CDR3: CASSPGTVGYEQYF; DNA: TGTGCCAGCAGCCCCGGGACAGTGGGCTACGAGCAGTACTTC
D: -; length: 15; size: -; V: TRBV7-3; J: TRBJ2-3; CDR3: CASSLSRSSTDTQYF; DNA: TGTGCCAGCAGCTTAAGTCGTAGCAGCACAGATACGCAGTATTTT